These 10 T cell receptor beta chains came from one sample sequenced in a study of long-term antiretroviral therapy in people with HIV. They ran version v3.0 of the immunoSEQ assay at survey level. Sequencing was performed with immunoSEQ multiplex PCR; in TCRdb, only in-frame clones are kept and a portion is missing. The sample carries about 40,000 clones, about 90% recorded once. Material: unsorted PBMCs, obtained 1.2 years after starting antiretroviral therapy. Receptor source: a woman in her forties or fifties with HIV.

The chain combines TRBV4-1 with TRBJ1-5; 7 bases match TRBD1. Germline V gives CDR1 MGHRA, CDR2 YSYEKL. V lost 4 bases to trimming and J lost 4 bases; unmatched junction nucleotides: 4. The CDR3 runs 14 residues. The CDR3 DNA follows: TGCGCCAGCAGCCCCAGGGGGGAAAATCAGCCCCAGCATTTT. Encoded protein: CASSPRGENQPQHF.

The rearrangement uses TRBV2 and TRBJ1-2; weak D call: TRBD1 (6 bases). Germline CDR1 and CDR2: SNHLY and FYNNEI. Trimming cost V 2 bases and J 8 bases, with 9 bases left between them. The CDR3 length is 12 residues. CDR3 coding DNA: TGTGCCAGCAGTGAAACAGGGAGGGGCTACACCTTC. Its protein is CASSETGRGYTF.

The CDR3 nucleotides read TGCGCCAGCAGCCCCAAGTGGACCGGCACTGAAGCTTTCTTT. Translated, it gives CASSPKWTGTEAFF. The J gene is TRBJ1-1, the V gene TRBV4-3; D is unclear. Germline V CDR1 and CDR2: LGHNA, YSLEER. V was clipped by 4 bases and J by 4 bases, with 13 bases between them. This CDR3 is built from 14 residues.

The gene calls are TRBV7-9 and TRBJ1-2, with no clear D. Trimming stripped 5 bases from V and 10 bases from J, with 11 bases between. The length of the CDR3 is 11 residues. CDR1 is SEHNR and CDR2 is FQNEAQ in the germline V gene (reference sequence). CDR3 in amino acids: CASSPRMLYTF. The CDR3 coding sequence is TGTGCCAGCAGCCCCCGGATGCTCTACACCTTC.

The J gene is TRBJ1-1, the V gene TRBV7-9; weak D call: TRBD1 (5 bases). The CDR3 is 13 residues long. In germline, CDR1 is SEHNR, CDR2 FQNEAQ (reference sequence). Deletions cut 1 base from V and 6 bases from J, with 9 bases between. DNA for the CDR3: TGTGCCAGCAGCTTAGGTGGGGCGGCTGAAGCTTTCTTT. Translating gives CASSLGGAAEAFF.

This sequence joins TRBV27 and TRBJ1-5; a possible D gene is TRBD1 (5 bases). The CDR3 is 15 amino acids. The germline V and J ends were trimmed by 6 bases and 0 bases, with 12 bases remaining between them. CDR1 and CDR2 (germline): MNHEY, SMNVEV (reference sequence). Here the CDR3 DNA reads TGTGCCAGCAGGGATTGGGACGGTAGCAATCAGCCCCAGCATTTT. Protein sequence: CASRDWDGSNQPQHF.

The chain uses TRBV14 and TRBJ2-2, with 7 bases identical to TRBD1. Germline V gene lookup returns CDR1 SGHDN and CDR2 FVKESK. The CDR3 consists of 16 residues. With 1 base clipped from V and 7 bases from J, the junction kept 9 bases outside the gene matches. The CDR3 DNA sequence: TGTGCCAGCAGCCAAGTTCCAAGGGGGCCGGTCGGGGAGCTGTTTTTT. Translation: CASSQVPRGPVGELFF.

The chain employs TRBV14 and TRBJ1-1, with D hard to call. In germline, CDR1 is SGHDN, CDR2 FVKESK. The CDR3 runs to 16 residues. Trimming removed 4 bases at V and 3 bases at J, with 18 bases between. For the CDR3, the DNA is TGTGCCAGCAGCCCAGATAGTTGGTTCGGGGACACTGAAGCTTTCTTT. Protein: CASSPDSWFGDTEAFF.

The CDR3 loop reads CASSLYPGPSSEQYF. DNA of the CDR3: TGCGCCAGCAGCTTGTATCCGGGGCCCTCTAGCGAGCAGTACTTC. The chain carries TRBV5-1 and TRBJ2-7; either TRBD1 or TRBD2 may fit D (5 bases each). V lost 1 base and J lost 6, with 17 bases in between. CDR1 and CDR2 (germline): SGHRS, YFSETQ. The CDR3 has 15 amino acids.

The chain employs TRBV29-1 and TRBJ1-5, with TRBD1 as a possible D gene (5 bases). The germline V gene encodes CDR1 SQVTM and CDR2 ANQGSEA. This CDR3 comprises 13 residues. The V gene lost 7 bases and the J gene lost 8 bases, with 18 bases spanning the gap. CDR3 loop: CSGWDGEGKPQHF. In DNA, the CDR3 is TGCAGCGGCTGGGACGGCGAAGGAAAGCCCCAGCATTTT.